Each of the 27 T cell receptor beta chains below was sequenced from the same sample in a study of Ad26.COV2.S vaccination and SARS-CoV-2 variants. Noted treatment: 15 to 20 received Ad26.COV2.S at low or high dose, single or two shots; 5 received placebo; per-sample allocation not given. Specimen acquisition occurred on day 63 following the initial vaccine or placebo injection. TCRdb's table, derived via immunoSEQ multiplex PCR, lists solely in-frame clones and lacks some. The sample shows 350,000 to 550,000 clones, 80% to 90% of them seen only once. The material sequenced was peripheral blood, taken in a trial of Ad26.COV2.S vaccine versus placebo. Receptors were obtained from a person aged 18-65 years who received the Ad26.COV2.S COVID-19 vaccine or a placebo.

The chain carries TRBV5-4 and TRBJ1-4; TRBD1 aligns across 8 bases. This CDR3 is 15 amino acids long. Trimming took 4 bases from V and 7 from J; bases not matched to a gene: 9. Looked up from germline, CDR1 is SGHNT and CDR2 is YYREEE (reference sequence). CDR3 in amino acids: CASSRDRGFSEKLFF. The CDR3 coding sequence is TGTGCCAGCAGCCGAGACAGGGGATTTAGTGAAAAACTGTTTTTT.

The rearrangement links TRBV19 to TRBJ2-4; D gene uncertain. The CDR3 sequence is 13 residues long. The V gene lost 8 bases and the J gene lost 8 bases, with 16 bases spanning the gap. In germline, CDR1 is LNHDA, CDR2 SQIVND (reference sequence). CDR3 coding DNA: TGTGCCAGTTTGAGGTCGGGCACGGACATTCAGTACTTC. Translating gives CASLRSGTDIQYF.

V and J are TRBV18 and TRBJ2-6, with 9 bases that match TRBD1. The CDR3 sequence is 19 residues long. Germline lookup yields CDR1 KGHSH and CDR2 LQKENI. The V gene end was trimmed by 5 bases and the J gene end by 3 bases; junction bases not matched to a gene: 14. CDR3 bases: TGTGCCAGCTCAACCCCGGCCGGGACAGGGATAATTGGGGCCAACGTCCTGACTTTC. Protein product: CASSTPAGTGIIGANVLTF.

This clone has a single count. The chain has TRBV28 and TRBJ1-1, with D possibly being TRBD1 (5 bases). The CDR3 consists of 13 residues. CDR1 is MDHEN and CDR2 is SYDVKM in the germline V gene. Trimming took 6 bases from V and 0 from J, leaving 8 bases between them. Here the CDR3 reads CASRQDMNTEAFF. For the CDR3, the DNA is TGTGCCAGCAGACAGGACATGAACACTGAAGCTTTCTTT.

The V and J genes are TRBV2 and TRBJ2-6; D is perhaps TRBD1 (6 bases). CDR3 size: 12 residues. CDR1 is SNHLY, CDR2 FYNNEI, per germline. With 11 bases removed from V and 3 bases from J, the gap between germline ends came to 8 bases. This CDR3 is CAGGVGANVLTF. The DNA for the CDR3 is TGTGCCGGGGGCGTTGGGGCCAACGTCCTGACTTTC.

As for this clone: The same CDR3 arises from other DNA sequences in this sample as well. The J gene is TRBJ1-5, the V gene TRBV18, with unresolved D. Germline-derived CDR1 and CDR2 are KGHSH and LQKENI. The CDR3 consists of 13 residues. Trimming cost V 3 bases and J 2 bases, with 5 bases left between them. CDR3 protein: CASSPPGNQPQHF. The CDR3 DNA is TGTGCCAGCTCACCTCCAGGCAATCAGCCCCAGCATTTT.

The CDR3 DNA reads TGTGCCAGCAGCAAAGGTGGCAGGGCGGAAACCGGGGAGCTGTTTTTT. Translating gives CASSKGGRAETGELFF. The rearrangement links TRBV21-1 to TRBJ2-2; the DNA was not used to check the table's D call, TRBD1. TRBV21-1 is shown as a pseudogene. The CDR3 consists of 16 residues.

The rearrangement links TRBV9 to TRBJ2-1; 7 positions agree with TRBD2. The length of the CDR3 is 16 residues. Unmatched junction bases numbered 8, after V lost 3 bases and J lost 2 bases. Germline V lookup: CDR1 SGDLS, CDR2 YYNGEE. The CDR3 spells CASSALGRGAYNEQFF. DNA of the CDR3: TGTGCCAGCAGCGCCCTCGGACGGGGGGCCTACAATGAGCAGTTCTTC.

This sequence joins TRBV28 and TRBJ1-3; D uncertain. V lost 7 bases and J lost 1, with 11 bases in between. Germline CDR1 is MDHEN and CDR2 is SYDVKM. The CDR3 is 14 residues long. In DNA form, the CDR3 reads TGTGCCAGCACCCAGACCGAGTCTGGAAACACCATATATTTT. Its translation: CASTQTESGNTIYF.

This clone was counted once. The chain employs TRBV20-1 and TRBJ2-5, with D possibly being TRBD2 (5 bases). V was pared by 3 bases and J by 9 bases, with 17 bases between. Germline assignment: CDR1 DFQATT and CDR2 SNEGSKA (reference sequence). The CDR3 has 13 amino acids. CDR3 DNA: TGCAGTGCTAGTGAGGACTGGCGTGCGTCCCAGTACTTC. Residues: CSASEDWRASQYF.

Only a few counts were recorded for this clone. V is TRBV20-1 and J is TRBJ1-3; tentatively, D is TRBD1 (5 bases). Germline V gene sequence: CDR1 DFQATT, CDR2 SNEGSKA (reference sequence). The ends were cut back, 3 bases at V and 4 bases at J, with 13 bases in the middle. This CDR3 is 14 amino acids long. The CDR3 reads CSASSSGLGNTIYF. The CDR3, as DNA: TGCAGTGCTAGTAGCTCGGGGCTGGGAAACACCATATATTTT.

The CDR3 sequence: CASSPGTGNYNEQFF. For the CDR3, the DNA is TGTGCCAGCTCACCAGGGACAGGGAACTACAATGAGCAGTTCTTC. The chain employs TRBV18 and TRBJ2-1; 9 bases map to TRBD1. J lost 3 bases, V lost 2 bases, and 2 bases had no gene match. Germline V gives CDR1 KGHSH, CDR2 LQKENI. The CDR3 consists of 15 residues. Full variable domain (remainder filled in from reference TRBV18 and TRBJ2-1): NAGVMQNPRHLVRRRGQEARLRCSPMKGHSHVYWYRQLPEEGLKFMVYLQKENIIDESGMPKERFSAEFPKEGPSILRIQQVVRGDSAAYFCASSPGTGNYNEQFFGPGTRLTVL.

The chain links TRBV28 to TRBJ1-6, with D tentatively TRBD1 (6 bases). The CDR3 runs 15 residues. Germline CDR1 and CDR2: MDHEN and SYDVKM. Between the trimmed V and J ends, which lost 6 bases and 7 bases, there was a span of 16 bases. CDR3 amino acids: CASSTGGRVNSPLHF. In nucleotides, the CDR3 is TGTGCCAGCAGCACCGGGGGGCGAGTAAATTCACCCCTCCACTTT. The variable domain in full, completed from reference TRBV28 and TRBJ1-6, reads DVKVTQSSRYLVKRTGEKVFLECVQDMDHENMFWYRQDPGLGLRLIYFSYDVKMKEKGDIPEGYSVSREKKERFSLILESASTNQTSMYLCASSTGGRVNSPLHFGNGTRLTVT.

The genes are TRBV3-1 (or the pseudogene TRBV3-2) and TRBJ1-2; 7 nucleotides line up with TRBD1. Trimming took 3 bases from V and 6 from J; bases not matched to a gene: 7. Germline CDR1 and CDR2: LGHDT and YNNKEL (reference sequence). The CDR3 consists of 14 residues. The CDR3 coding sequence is TGTGCCAGCAGCCATTTAGACAGGGCCGATGGCTACACCTTC. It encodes CASSHLDRADGYTF.

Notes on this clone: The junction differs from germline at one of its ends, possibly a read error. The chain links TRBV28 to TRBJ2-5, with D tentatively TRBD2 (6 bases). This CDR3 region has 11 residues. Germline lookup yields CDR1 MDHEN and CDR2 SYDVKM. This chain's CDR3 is CAAGPQPASDF. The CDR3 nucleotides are TGTGCCGCGGGGCCCCAGCCGGCCTCGGACTTC.

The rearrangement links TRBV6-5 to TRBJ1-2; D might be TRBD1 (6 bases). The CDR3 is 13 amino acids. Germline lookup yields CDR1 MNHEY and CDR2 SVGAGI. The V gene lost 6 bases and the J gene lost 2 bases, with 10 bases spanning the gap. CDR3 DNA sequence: TGTGCCAGCAGCGGTACAGGGAACTATGGCTACACCTTC. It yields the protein CASSGTGNYGYTF.

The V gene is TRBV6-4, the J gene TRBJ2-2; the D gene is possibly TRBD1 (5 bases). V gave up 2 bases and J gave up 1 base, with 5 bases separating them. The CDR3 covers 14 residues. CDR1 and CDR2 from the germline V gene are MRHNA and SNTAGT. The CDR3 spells CASSDGQNTGELFF. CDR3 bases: TGTGCCAGCAGTGACGGACAGAACACCGGGGAGCTGTTTTTT.

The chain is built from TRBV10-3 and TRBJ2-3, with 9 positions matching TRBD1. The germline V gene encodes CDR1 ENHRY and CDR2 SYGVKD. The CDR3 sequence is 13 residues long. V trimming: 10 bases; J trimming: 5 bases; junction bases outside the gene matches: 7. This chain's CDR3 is CATRDRVEDTQYF. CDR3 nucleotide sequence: TGTGCCACCCGGGACAGGGTAGAAGATACGCAGTATTTT.

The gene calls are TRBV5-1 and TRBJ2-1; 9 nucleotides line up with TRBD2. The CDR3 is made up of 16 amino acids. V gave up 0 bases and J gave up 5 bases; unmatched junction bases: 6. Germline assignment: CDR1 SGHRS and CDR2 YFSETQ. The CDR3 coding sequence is TGCGCCAGCAGCTTGGCTACTAGCGGGCTCCACAATGAGCAGTTCTTC. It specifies CASSLATSGLHNEQFF.

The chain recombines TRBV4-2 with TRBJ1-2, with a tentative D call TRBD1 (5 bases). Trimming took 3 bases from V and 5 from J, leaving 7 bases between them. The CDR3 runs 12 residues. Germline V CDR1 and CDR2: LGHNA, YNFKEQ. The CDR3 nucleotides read TGTGCCAGCAGCCAGGGACGGTATGGCTACACCTTC. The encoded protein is CASSQGRYGYTF.

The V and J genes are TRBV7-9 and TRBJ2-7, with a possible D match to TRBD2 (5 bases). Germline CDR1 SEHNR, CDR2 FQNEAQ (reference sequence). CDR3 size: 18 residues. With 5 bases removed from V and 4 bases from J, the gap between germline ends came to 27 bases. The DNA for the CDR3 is TGTGCCAGCAGCCAATCCTTGGAGGCAGCATACACTCTTTACGAGCAGTACTTC. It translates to CASSQSLEAAYTLYEQYF.

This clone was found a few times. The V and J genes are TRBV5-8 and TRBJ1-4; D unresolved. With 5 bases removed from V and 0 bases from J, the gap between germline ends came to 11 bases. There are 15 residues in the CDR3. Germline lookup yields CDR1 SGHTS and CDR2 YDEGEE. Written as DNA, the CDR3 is TGTGCCAGCAGTTTAGACGGTACAACTAATGAAAAACTGTTTTTT. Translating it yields CASSLDGTTNEKLFF. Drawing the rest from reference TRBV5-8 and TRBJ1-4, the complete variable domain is EAGVTQSPTHLIKTRGQQATLRCSPISGHTSVYWYQQALGLGLQFLLWYDEGEERNRGNFPPRFSGRQFPNYSSELNVNALELEDSALYLCASSLDGTTNEKLFFGSGTQLSVL.

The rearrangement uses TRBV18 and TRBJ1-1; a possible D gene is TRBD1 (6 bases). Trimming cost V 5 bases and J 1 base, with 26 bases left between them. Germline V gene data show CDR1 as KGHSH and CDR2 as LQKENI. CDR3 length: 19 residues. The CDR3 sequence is CASSKWSESRGAENTEAFF. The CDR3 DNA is TGTGCCAGCTCAAAGTGGTCAGAGTCTCGGGGGGCGGAGAACACTGAAGCTTTCTTT.

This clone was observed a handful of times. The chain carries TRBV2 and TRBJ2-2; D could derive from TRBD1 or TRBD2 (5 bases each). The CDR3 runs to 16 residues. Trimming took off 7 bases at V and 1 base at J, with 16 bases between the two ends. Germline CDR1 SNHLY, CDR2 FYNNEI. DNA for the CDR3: TGTGCCAGCATACCCCCCGGGACCTGGAACACCGGGGAGCTGTTTTTT. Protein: CASIPPGTWNTGELFF.

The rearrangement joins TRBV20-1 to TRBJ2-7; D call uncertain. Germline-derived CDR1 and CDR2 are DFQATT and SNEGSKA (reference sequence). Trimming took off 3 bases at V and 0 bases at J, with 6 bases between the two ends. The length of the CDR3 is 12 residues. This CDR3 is CSASKSSYEQYF. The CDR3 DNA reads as TGCAGTGCTAGTAAGAGCTCCTACGAGCAGTACTTC.

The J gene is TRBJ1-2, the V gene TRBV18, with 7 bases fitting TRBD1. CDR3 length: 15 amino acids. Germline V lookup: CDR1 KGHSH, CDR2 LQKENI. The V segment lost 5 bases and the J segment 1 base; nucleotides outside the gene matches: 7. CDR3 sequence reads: CASSEGAAFNYGYTF. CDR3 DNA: TGTGCCAGCTCAGAGGGGGCCGCATTTAACTATGGCTACACCTTC.

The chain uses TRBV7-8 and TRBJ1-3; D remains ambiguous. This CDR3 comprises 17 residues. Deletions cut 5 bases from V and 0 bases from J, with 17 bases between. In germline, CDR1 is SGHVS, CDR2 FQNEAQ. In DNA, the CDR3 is TGTGCCAGCAGCACGAGTTCGGCTCTGTACTCTGGAAACACCATATATTTT. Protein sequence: CASSTSSALYSGNTIYF.